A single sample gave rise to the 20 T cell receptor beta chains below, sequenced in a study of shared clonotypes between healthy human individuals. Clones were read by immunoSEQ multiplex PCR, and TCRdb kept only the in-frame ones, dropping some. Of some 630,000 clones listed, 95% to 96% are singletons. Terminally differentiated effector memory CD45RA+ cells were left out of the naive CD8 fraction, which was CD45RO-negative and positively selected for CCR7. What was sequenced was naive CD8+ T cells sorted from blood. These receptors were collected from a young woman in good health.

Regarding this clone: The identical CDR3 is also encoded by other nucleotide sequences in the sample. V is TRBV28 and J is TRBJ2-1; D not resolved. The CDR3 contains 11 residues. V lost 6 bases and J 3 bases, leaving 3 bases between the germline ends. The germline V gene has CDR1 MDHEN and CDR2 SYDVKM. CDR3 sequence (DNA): TGTGCCAGCAGCTTCTACAATGAGCAGTTCTTC. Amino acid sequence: CASSFYNEQFF.

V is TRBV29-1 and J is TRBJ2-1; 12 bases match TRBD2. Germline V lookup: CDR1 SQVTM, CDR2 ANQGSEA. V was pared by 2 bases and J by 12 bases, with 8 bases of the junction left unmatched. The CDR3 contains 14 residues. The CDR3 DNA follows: TGCAGCGTTGAATTGACTAGCGGGAGTCTAGGGCAGTTCTTC. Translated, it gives CSVELTSGSLGQFF.

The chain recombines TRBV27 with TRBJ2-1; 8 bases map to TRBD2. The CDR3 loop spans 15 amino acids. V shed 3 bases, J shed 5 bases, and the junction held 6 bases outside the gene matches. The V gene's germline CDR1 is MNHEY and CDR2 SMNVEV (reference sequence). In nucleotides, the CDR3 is TGTGCCAGCAGTTTCTCACCGGGAGGGAACAATGAGCAGTTCTTC. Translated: CASSFSPGGNNEQFF.

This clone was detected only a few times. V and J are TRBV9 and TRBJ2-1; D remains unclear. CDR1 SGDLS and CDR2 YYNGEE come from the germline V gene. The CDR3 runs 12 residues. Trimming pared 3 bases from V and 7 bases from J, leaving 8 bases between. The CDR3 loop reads CASSAGANEQFF. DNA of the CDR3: TGTGCCAGCAGCGCAGGAGCAAATGAGCAGTTCTTC.

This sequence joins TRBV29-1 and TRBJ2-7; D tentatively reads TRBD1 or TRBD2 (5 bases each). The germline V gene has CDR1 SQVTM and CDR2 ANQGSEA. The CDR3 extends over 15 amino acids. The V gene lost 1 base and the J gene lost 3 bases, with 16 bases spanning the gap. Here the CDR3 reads CSVEGGSGPNYEQYF. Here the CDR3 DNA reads TGCAGCGTTGAAGGGGGTTCGGGACCAAACTACGAGCAGTACTTC.

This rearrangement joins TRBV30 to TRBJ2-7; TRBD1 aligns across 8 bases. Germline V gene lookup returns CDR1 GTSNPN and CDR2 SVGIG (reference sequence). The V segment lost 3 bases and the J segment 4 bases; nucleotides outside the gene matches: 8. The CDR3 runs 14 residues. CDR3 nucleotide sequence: TGTGCCTGGAGCGGACAGGGACTGGTATACGAGCAGTACTTC. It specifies CAWSGQGLVYEQYF.

CDR3 bases: TGTGCCAGCAGCTTGCAACGGTCGGGAGAGACCCAGTACTTC. It yields the protein CASSLQRSGETQYF. The rearrangement uses TRBV7-9 and TRBJ2-5; no clear D gene. V lost 3 bases and J lost 4, with 12 bases in between. This CDR3 contains 14 residues. Germline CDR1 and CDR2: SEHNR and FQNEAQ (reference sequence).

CDR3 coding DNA: TGTGCCAGCAGCCCCGGGGTGGGCGGACTCTATGGCTACACCTTC. This sequence encodes CASSPGVGGLYGYTF. The chain employs TRBV13 and TRBJ1-2, with unresolved D. Looked up from germline, CDR1 is PRHDT and CDR2 is FYEKMQ (reference sequence). Deletions cut 5 bases from V and 4 bases from J, with 17 bases between. This CDR3 contains 15 residues.

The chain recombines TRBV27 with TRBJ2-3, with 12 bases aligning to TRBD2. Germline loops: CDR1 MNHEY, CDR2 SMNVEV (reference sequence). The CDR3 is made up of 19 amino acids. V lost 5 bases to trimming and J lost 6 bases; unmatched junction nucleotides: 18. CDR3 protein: CASSPGLAGDVLGMDTQYF. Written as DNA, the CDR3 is TGTGCCAGCAGTCCGGGACTAGCGGGTGATGTTCTTGGGATGGATACGCAGTATTTT.

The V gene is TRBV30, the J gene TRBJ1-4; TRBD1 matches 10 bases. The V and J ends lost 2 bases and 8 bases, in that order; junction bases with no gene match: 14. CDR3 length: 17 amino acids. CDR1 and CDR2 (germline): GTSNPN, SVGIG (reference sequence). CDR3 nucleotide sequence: TGTGCCTGGAGTTTGACGGGGGACAGGGGATCGGGAGAAAAACTGTTTTTT. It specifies CAWSLTGDRGSGEKLFF.

CDR3 DNA sequence: TGTGCCAGCAGTTTAAGCCCCAAAGCAACTAATGAAAAACTGTTTTTT. Protein: CASSLSPKATNEKLFF. The chain couples TRBV28 to TRBJ1-4, with unresolved D. This CDR3 is built from 16 residues. From germline, CDR1 is MDHEN and CDR2 SYDVKM. V gave up 2 bases and J gave up 0 bases, with 10 bases separating them.

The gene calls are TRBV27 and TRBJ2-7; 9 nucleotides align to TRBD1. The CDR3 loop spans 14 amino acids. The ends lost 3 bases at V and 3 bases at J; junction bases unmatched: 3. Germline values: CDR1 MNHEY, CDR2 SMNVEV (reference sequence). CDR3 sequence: CASSLGQGYYEQYF. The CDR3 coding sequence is TGTGCCAGCAGTTTGGGACAGGGATACTACGAGCAGTACTTC.

The CDR3 DNA follows: TGTGCCAGCAGTTACACAGCGGGGAACACTGAAGCTTTCTTT. Its translation is CASSYTAGNTEAFF. The chain has TRBV6-5 and TRBJ1-1, with D unclear. CDR1 and CDR2 (germline): MNHEY, SVGAGI. This CDR3 is built from 14 residues. Trimming took off 2 bases at V and 1 base at J, with 8 bases between the two ends.

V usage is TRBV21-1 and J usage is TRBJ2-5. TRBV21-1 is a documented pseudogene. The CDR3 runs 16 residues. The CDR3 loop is CASTLRVRSLGETQYF. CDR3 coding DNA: TGTGCCAGCACCCTAAGGGTAAGGAGCTTGGGTGAGACCCAGTACTTC.

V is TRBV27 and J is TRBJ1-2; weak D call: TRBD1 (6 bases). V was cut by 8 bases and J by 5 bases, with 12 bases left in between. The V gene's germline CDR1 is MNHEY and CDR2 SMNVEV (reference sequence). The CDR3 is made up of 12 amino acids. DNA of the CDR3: TGTGCCAGCGGGACACGCGCTTATGGCTACACCTTC. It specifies CASGTRAYGYTF.

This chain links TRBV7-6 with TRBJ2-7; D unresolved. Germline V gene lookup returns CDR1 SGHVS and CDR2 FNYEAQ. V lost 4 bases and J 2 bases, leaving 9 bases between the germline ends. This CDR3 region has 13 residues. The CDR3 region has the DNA TGTGCCAGCAGCTATGGGCAGACCTACGAGCAGTACTTC. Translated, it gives CASSYGQTYEQYF.

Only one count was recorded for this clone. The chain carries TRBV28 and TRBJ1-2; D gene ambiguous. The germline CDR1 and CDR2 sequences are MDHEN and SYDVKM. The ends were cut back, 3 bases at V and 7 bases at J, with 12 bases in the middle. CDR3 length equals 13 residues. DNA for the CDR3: TGTGCCAGCAGTTTCCCCGGTCACATTGGCTACACCTTC. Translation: CASSFPGHIGYTF.

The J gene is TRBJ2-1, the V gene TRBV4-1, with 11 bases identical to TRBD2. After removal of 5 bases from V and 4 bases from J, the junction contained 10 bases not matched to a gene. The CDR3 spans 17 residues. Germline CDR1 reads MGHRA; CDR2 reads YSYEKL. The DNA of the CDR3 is TGCGCCAGCAGCGAAACCTTAGCGGGAGGGCTTTACAATGAGCAGTTCTTC. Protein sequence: CASSETLAGGLYNEQFF.

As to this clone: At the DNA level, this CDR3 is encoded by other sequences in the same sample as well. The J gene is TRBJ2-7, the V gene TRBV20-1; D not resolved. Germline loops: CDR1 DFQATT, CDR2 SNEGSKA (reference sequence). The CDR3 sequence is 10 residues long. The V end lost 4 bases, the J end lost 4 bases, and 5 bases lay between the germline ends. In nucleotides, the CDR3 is TGCAGTGCTATCGATTACGAGCAGTACTTC. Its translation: CSAIDYEQYF.

CDR3 nucleotides: TGTGCCAGCAGTGAATTATCTAGCGGGAGGGCTCTAGGTTTAAATGAGCAGTTCTTC. As protein: CASSELSSGRALGLNEQFF. This sequence joins TRBV6-1 and TRBJ2-1; TRBD2 aligns across 12 bases. Germline V lookup: CDR1 MNHNS, CDR2 SASEGT. The CDR3 totals 19 residues. With V trimmed by 2 bases and J by 7 bases, 15 bases remained unmatched.